This TCR beta chain was identified during a study of cytomegalovirus exposure and HLA in healthy donors. Whole-study results and caveats: Confirmation was obtained in vitro that a few CMV-associated chains are specific for CMV antigens. Accounts indicate the classifier identified cytomegalovirus status with strong specificity and sensitivity. The authors listed around 150 TCR beta chains as cytomegalovirus-associated.

Regarding this clone: Its antigen is currently unknown.

This CDR3 is built from 12 residues. Germline V gene sequence: CDR1 SEHNR, CDR2 FQNEAQ (reference sequence). Trimming cost V 11 bases and J 2 bases, with 10 bases left between them. Assay used: immunoSEQ multiplex PCR; TCRdb lists only in-frame clones, some missing. The table includes some 340,000 clones, 75% to 90% detected once. The receptor's source is a woman under 40 in good health and CMV-seropositive. The chain recombines TRBV7-9 with TRBJ1-5, with D perhaps matching TRBD1 (6 bases). Input material: PBMCs. CDR3: CASQGGNQPQHF. As DNA, the CDR3 is TGTGCCTCACAGGGTGGCAATCAGCCCCAGCATTTT.